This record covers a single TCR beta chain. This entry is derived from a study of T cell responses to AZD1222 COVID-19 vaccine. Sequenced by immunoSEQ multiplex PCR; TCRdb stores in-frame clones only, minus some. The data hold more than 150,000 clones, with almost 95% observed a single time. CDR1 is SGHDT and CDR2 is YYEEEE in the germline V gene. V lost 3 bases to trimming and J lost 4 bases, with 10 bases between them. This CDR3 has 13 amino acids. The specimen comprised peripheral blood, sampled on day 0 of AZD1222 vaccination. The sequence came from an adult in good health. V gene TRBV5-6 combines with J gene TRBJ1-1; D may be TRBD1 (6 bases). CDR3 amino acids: CASSSAGVTEAFF. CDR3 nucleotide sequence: TGTGCCAGCAGCTCAGCAGGGGTCACTGAAGCTTTCTTT. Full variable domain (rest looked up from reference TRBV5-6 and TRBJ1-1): DAGVTQSPTHLIKTRGQQVTLRCSPKSGHDTVSWYQQALGQGPQFIFQYYEEEERQRGNFPDRFSGHQFPNYSSELNVNALLLGDSALYLCASSSAGVTEAFFGQGTRLTVV.